This T cell receptor (beta chain) was recovered during a study of Tregs in tolerant kidney transplant recipients. Study results and caveats: The most relevant donor-specific Treg TCRbeta repertoire apparently came from expansion with activated donor B cells. The small number of patients limits these findings pending further validation.

Between the trimmed V and J ends, which lost 5 bases and 1 base, there was a span of 20 bases. CDR1 is SGHAT, CDR2 FQNNGV, per germline. The CDR3 loop spans 17 amino acids. This clone was found once. As yet, its antigen is unknown. CD4+CD25+CD127- Tregs, CD4+CD25- non-Tregs, CD4 and CD8 cells were sorted. The table came from immunoSEQ multiplex PCR; TCRdb's copy has only in-frame clones and leaves some out. The table lists roughly 250,000 clones, roughly 84% of them singletons. The sequence was collected from a human donor in good health. This chain links TRBV11-2 with TRBJ1-1; D is possibly TRBD1 (6 bases). The source material was CD4+ T cells from blood. CDR3 amino acids: CASSPLRRTDKNTEAFF. CDR3 nucleotide sequence: TGTGCCAGCAGCCCACTTAGGAGGACAGATAAGAACACTGAAGCTTTCTTT.